The 25 T cell receptor beta chains given below trace back to one sample, sequenced in a study of PD-1 blockade in classical Hodgkin lymphoma. Described time point: cycle 4 day 1 (C4D1), after 6 weeks of nivolumab. Every patient relapsed after autologous stem cell transplantation, and brentuximab vedotin exposure varied. Only in-frame clones appear in the TCRdb table, and some are missing; sequencing was by immunoSEQ multiplex PCR. The repertoire has roughly 40,000 clones, around four fifths of them found once; the top ten carry approximately 35%. Sequencing used peripheral blood mononuclear cells (PBMCs), obtained before the fourth cycle of nivolumab. Source of these receptors: a human donor with classical Hodgkin lymphoma.

The rearrangement links TRBV10-3 to TRBJ2-1, with D possibly being TRBD1 (5 bases). CDR3 length equals 17 residues. The V and J ends lost 4 bases and 5 bases respectively, with 21 bases between them. Germline lookup yields CDR1 ENHRY and CDR2 SYGVKD. In DNA form, the CDR3 reads TGTGCCATCAGTGGGCGCGGTAGGGGTGGGTGGGACAATGAGCAGTTCTTC. Protein sequence: CAISGRGRGGWDNEQFF.

Here the CDR3 reads CASSLVPGTGKAFF. The CDR3 nucleotides are TGTGCCAGCAGCTTAGTCCCCGGGACAGGGAAAGCTTTCTTT. The chain links TRBV7-2 to TRBJ1-1; TRBD1 matches 9 bases. Unmatched junction bases numbered 6, after V lost 1 base and J lost 9 bases. Per germline, CDR1 SGHTA and CDR2 FQGNSA. The CDR3 is 14 amino acids.

This chain uses TRBV5-4 with TRBJ2-5; no clear D gene. The germline V gene has CDR1 SGHNT and CDR2 YYREEE (reference sequence). The CDR3 runs 15 residues. Trimming took off 0 bases at V and 0 bases at J, with 9 bases between the two ends. CDR3 sequence: CASSLGPTYQETQYF. The DNA of the CDR3 is TGTGCCAGCAGCTTGGGACCGACCTACCAAGAGACCCAGTACTTC.

This clone was counted once. The chain combines TRBV28 with TRBJ1-5; D perhaps matches TRBD1 (6 bases). V lost 2 bases to trimming and J lost 2 bases, with 13 bases between them. The CDR3 covers 16 residues. Germline values: CDR1 MDHEN, CDR2 SYDVKM. CDR3: CASSLRGFGGNQPQHF. The CDR3 bases are TGTGCCAGCAGTTTAAGGGGGTTCGGGGGCAATCAGCCCCAGCATTTT.

This clone was seen only a few times. The genes are TRBV28 and TRBJ1-1; D is unclear. The CDR3 sequence is 12 residues long. CDR1 and CDR2 from the germline V gene are MDHEN and SYDVKM. With 2 bases removed from V and 7 bases from J, the gap between germline ends came to 8 bases. The CDR3 nucleotides are TGTGCCAGCAGTTTAGGGAGCATTGAAGCTTTCTTT. Amino acids: CASSLGSIEAFF.

This chain joins TRBV27 and TRBJ2-2; 10 bases line up with TRBD1. Unmatched junction bases numbered 2, after V lost 4 bases and J lost 6 bases. The CDR3 consists of 14 residues. Germline V gene lookup returns CDR1 MNHEY and CDR2 SMNVEV (reference sequence). CDR3 sequence reads: CASSWGQGPGELFF. As DNA, the CDR3 is TGTGCCAGCAGTTGGGGACAGGGGCCCGGGGAGCTGTTTTTT.

The V call is TRBV11-3, the J call TRBJ1-4; tentatively, D is TRBD1 (5 bases). The V gene's germline CDR1 is SGHNT and CDR2 YENEEA. The length of the CDR3 is 12 residues. The V end was cut by 5 bases, the J end by 10 bases, with 11 bases between. This CDR3 reads CASSPGGGKLFF. CDR3 sequence (DNA): TGTGCCAGCAGCCCCGGGGGAGGAAAACTGTTTTTT.

The chain recombines TRBV5-1 with TRBJ2-2; tentatively, D is TRBD1 or TRBD2 (5 bases each). This CDR3 spans 16 amino acids. Trimming removed 4 bases at V and 4 bases at J, with 17 bases between. Germline V gives CDR1 SGHRS, CDR2 YFSETQ. The CDR3 loop reads CASSLALPGTTGELFF. CDR3 bases: TGCGCCAGCAGCCTCGCCCTACCCGGGACCACCGGGGAGCTGTTTTTT.

The gene calls are TRBV7-3 and TRBJ2-1; 11 nucleotides line up with TRBD2. In germline, CDR1 is SGHTA, CDR2 FQGTGA. This CDR3 contains 15 residues. With V trimmed by 4 bases and J by 2 bases, 1 base remained unmatched. The CDR3 loop reads CASSSGLAAYNEQFF. As DNA, the CDR3 is TGTGCCAGCAGCTCGGGACTAGCGGCCTACAATGAGCAGTTCTTC.

The rearrangement joins TRBV6-6 to TRBJ2-1; 8 bases agree with TRBD2. Trimming cost V 2 bases and J 4 bases; bases outside gene matches: 4. This CDR3 is 15 amino acids long. CDR1 MNHNY and CDR2 SVGAGI come from the germline V gene (reference sequence). The CDR3 here is CASSYAGGGYNEQFF. The CDR3 DNA sequence: TGTGCCAGCAGTTACGCGGGAGGAGGTTACAATGAGCAGTTCTTC.

The genes are TRBV6-6 and TRBJ2-7, with 10 bases identical to TRBD2. Unmatched junction bases numbered 6, after V lost 5 bases and J lost 8 bases. Germline loops: CDR1 MNHNY, CDR2 SVGAGI (reference sequence). CDR3 length: 13 residues. Here the CDR3 DNA reads TGTGCCAGCAGTCTAGCGGGGGACTCGAAGCAGTACTTC. Translated: CASSLAGDSKQYF.

Concerning this clone: The junction differs from germline at one of its ends, possibly a read error. V gene TRBV11-3 combines with J gene TRBJ2-1; possible D gene TRBD2, 6 bases. In germline, CDR1 is SGHNT, CDR2 YENEEA. The CDR3 extends over 18 amino acids. CDR3 residues: CASSLAPGGVSSYNEQFF. The CDR3 DNA sequence: TGTGCCAGCAGTTTAGCGCCCGGCGGGGTAAGCTCCTACAATGAGCAGTTCTTC.

Comments on this clone: This CDR3 is also generated by other DNA sequences in the sample. The genes are TRBV29-1 and TRBJ2-2; 9 nucleotides match TRBD2. Germline CDR1 is SQVTM and CDR2 is ANQGSEA. This CDR3 has 14 amino acids. Trimming removed 4 bases from V and 6 bases from J; junction bases left unmatched: 6. The CDR3 protein is CSVGRGGASGELFF. CDR3 coding DNA: TGCAGCGTTGGTCGCGGGGGGGCTTCCGGGGAGCTGTTTTTT.

This clone appeared a few times. The chain links TRBV11-3 to TRBJ1-1; D uncertain. Germline-derived CDR1 and CDR2 are SGHNT and YENEEA. Trimming took off 5 bases at V and 0 bases at J, with 7 bases between the two ends. The CDR3 length is 13 residues. The CDR3 loop is CASSLQLNTEAFF. The CDR3 bases are TGTGCCAGCAGCCTACAGCTGAACACTGAAGCTTTCTTT.

The chain uses TRBV10-3 and TRBJ2-7; the match to TRBD2 covers 9 bases. The germline V gene encodes CDR1 ENHRY and CDR2 SYGVKD. The CDR3 length is 16 residues. J gave up 3 bases and V 8 bases, and 14 bases lay outside the gene matches. CDR3 DNA: TGTGCCATCCGGGCGGGAGCGAGTAGCGGGGGCTACGAGCAGTACTTC. Its translation: CAIRAGASSGGYEQYF.

The rearrangement joins TRBV5-1 to TRBJ1-4, with D tentatively TRBD1 (5 bases). The CDR3 length is 14 residues. Trimming shortened V by 9 bases and J by 5 bases, and 17 bases separated the two germline ends. From germline, CDR1 is SGHRS and CDR2 YFSETQ. DNA for the CDR3: TGCGCCACAGCATTTGTGGGGGGAAATGAAAAACTGTTTTTT. Its translation: CATAFVGGNEKLFF. Full variable domain (outside the CDR3, taken from reference TRBV5-1 and TRBJ1-4): KAGVTQTPRYLIKTRGQQVTLSCSPISGHRSVSWYQQTPGQGLQFLFEYFSETQRNKGNFPGRFSGRQFSNSRSEMNVSTLELGDSALYLCATAFVGGNEKLFFGSGTQLSVL.

J is TRBJ2-1 and V is TRBV5-1; D gene unclear. V was pared by 7 bases and J by 0 bases, with 14 bases between. This CDR3 spans 15 amino acids. Looked up from germline, CDR1 is SGHRS and CDR2 is YFSETQ. CDR3 DNA sequence: TGCGCCAGCGGACGAACAGCAAGCTCCTACAATGAGCAGTTCTTC. Its protein is CASGRTASSYNEQFF. Drawing the rest from reference TRBV5-1 and TRBJ2-1, the complete variable domain is KAGVTQTPRYLIKTRGQQVTLSCSPISGHRSVSWYQQTPGQGLQFLFEYFSETQRNKGNFPGRFSGRQFSNSRSEMNVSTLELGDSALYLCASGRTASSYNEQFFGPGTRLTVL.

On this clone: The junction does not match germline at one end; this may be a read error. The chain couples TRBV28 to TRBJ1-2, with 8 bases aligning to TRBD1. Germline V gene data show CDR1 as MDHEN and CDR2 as SYDVKM. The CDR3 runs to 16 residues. As DNA, the CDR3 is TGTGCCAGCAGTCTATGGACAGGGAAAAGGGACTATGGCTACACCTTC. This translates into CASSLWTGKRDYGYTF.

The rearrangement uses TRBV5-1 and TRBJ2-6; no definite D call. Germline-derived CDR1 and CDR2 are SGHRS and YFSETQ. The V and J ends lost 3 bases and 0 bases respectively, with 13 bases between them. The CDR3 consists of 17 residues. The CDR3 is CASSWNSVSSGANVLTF. The CDR3, as DNA: TGCGCCAGCAGCTGGAACAGCGTAAGCTCTGGGGCCAACGTCCTGACTTTC.

V is TRBV10-3 and J is TRBJ1-1, with D tentatively TRBD1 (6 bases). CDR3 length: 15 amino acids. Germline CDR1 is ENHRY and CDR2 is SYGVKD. V was clipped by 4 bases and J by 3 bases, with 15 bases between them. This CDR3 is CAISVFGGMDTEAFF. CDR3 sequence (DNA): TGTGCCATCAGTGTTTTTGGGGGCATGGACACTGAAGCTTTCTTT.

The chain joins TRBV6-5 to TRBJ1-1, with 7 positions matching TRBD1. The V gene end was trimmed by 3 bases and the J gene end by 12 bases; junction bases not matched to a gene: 16. CDR3 length: 15 amino acids. CDR1 and CDR2 from the germline V gene are MNHEY and SVGAGI. The DNA for the CDR3 is TGTGCCAGCAGTTATAAGGTTACAGGGGCATTTCGGACTTTCTTT. This sequence encodes CASSYKVTGAFRTFF.

V is TRBV10-3 and J is TRBJ2-7, with D maybe TRBD1 (7 bases). This CDR3 spans 14 amino acids. Trimming removed 7 bases at V and 4 bases at J, with 17 bases between. CDR1 and CDR2 from the germline V gene are ENHRY and SYGVKD. As DNA, the CDR3 is TGTGCCATCACCCCGGGGGACAGAAGTTACGAGCAGTACTTC. Translation: CAITPGDRSYEQYF.

V and J are TRBV29-1 and TRBJ1-2, with no clear D. The CDR3 is made up of 15 amino acids. Trimming removed 1 base at V and 6 bases at J, with 18 bases between. Per germline, CDR1 SQVTM and CDR2 ANQGSEA. CDR3 bases: TGCAGCGTTGAAGTCGGGGTAACAGACCTACATGGCTACACCTTC. It yields the protein CSVEVGVTDLHGYTF.

This clone was counted between two and nine times. This chain connects TRBV6-5 to TRBJ2-1, with TRBD2 identical over 11 bases. The CDR3 loop spans 14 amino acids. J lost 8 bases, V lost 3 bases, and 3 bases had no gene match. Germline values: CDR1 MNHEY, CDR2 SVGAGI. The CDR3 bases are TGTGCCAGCAGTTATAGCGGGGGGGACGATGAGCAGTTCTTC. It translates to CASSYSGGDDEQFF.

This clone was observed a few times. The chain employs TRBV6-5 and TRBJ1-2, with 8 bases matching TRBD1. Germline-derived CDR1 and CDR2 are MNHEY and SVGAGI. Unmatched junction bases numbered 6, after V lost 2 bases and J lost 4 bases. The CDR3 runs to 15 residues. CDR3 protein: CASSYTQTGGYGYTF. The CDR3 DNA reads as TGTGCCAGCAGTTACACTCAAACAGGGGGCTATGGCTACACCTTC.